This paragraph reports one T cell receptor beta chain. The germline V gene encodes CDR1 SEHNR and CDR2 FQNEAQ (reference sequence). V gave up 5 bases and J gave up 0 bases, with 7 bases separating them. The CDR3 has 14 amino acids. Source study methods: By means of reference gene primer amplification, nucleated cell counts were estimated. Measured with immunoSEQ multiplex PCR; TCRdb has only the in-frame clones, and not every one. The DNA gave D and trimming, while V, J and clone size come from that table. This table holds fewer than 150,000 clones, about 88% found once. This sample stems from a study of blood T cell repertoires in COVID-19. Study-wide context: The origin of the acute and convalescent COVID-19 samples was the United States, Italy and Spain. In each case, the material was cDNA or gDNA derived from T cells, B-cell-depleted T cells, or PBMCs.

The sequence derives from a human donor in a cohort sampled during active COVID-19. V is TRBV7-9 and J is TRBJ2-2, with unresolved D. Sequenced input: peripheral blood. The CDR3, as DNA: TGTGCCAGCAGCCCCCCTCCGAACACCGGGGAGCTGTTTTTT. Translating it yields CASSPPPNTGELFF.